The 19 T cell receptor beta chains in this list originate from one sample, sequenced in a study of cytomegalovirus exposure and HLA in healthy donors. A multiplex PCR was run with 60 Vbeta primers and 13 Jbeta primers. The repertoire was sequenced with immunoSEQ multiplex PCR; TCRdb's copy has only in-frame clones and lacks some. The sample shows about 86,000 clones, about 76% of them seen only once. The sequencing sample was made of PBMCs. These TCRs come from a woman aged 40-49 years in good health and CMV-seropositive.

The chain links TRBV19 to TRBJ1-2, with no clear D. With 0 bases removed from V and 0 bases from J, the gap between germline ends came to 8 bases. The CDR3 is 15 amino acids. The germline V gene has CDR1 LNHDA and CDR2 SQIVND (reference sequence). DNA for the CDR3: TGTGCCAGTAGTATAGACTGGGGAGCTAACTATGGCTACACCTTC. Protein sequence: CASSIDWGANYGYTF.

This chain links TRBV15 with TRBJ1-5, with 9 bases fitting TRBD1. The CDR3 has 13 residues. Germline lookup yields CDR1 LNHNV and CDR2 YYDKDF (reference sequence). J was trimmed by 5 bases and V by 9 bases; bases with no gene match: 5. In DNA form, the CDR3 reads TGTGCCACGTCGGGACAGGGTCATCAGCCCCAGCATTTT. Its protein product is CATSGQGHQPQHF.

This clone has just one count. This rearrangement joins TRBV7-8 to TRBJ2-1; 8 bases align to TRBD2. The CDR3 consists of 16 residues. CDR1 and CDR2 (germline): SGHVS, FQNEAQ. V shed 0 bases, J shed 3 bases, and the junction held 4 bases outside the gene matches. The CDR3 protein is CASSLAVSGDYNEQFF. Written as DNA, the CDR3 is TGTGCCAGCAGCTTAGCAGTTAGCGGGGACTACAATGAGCAGTTCTTC.

V is TRBV19 and J is TRBJ1-1; D not resolved. The length of the CDR3 is 14 residues. Germline V lookup: CDR1 LNHDA, CDR2 SQIVND (reference sequence). Trimming stripped 4 bases from V and 1 base from J, with 10 bases between. DNA for the CDR3: TGTGCCAGTAGTAATCTCTTCTCGAACACTGAAGCTTTCTTT. Amino acids: CASSNLFSNTEAFF.

The DNA for the CDR3 is TGTGCCAGCTCTAGACAGGGGAACTATGGCTACACCTTC. This encodes CASSRQGNYGYTF. The rearrangement links TRBV18 to TRBJ1-2; TRBD1 matches at 8 bases. Per germline, CDR1 KGHSH and CDR2 LQKENI. The ends lost 6 bases at V and 2 bases at J; junction bases unmatched: 2. CDR3 length: 13 amino acids.

A few counts support this clone. J is TRBJ2-7 and V is TRBV15; D remains unclear. Per the germline V gene, CDR1 is LNHNV and CDR2 is YYDKDF (reference sequence). The CDR3 sequence is 17 residues long. Trimming cost V 1 base and J 4 bases, with 20 bases left between them. The chain's CDR3 is CATSRVRSSMSVYEQYF. CDR3 bases: TGTGCCACCAGCAGAGTTCGCTCTTCCATGTCGGTGTACGAGCAGTACTTC.

This chain connects TRBV28 to TRBJ1-3; D is possibly TRBD1 (5 bases). Trimming stripped 8 bases from V and 8 bases from J, with 19 bases between. The CDR3 is 14 residues long. From germline, CDR1 is MDHEN and CDR2 SYDVKM. The CDR3 spells CASSRDLGPDTIYF. The CDR3 DNA follows: TGTGCCAGCTCGCGGGACCTAGGCCCAGACACCATATATTTT.

The genes are TRBV5-4 and TRBJ1-3, with TRBD1 as a possible D gene (5 bases). This CDR3 is 18 amino acids long. In germline, CDR1 is SGHNT, CDR2 YYREEE (reference sequence). The ends were cut back, 4 bases at V and 0 bases at J, with 20 bases in the middle. DNA of the CDR3: TGTGCCAGCAGCACGGCGGGGACGGCGTCCCTCTCTGGAAACACCATATATTTT. It encodes CASSTAGTASLSGNTIYF.

The rearrangement links TRBV10-3 to TRBJ2-7; maybe TRBD1 (6 bases). The CDR3 contains 12 residues. V was cut by 3 bases and J by 4 bases, with 7 bases left in between. The germline CDR1 and CDR2 sequences are ENHRY and SYGVKD. The CDR3 loop is CAISETGYEQYF. CDR3 in DNA: TGTGCCATCAGTGAAACAGGGTACGAGCAGTACTTC.

The CDR3 nucleotides read TGTGCCAGCACACGACAGGGAAATAATTCACCCCTCCACTTT. It translates to CASTRQGNNSPLHF. The rearrangement uses TRBV18 and TRBJ1-6, with TRBD1 matching 7 bases. V was clipped by 8 bases and J by 5 bases; unmatched bases: 6. The CDR3 has 14 residues. Germline CDR1 is KGHSH and CDR2 is LQKENI.

The V and J genes are TRBV11-1 and TRBJ2-1, with 7 positions matching TRBD2. Per germline, CDR1 SGHAT and CDR2 FQDESV (reference sequence). The J segment lost 8 bases and the V segment lost 2 bases, leaving 3 bases of the junction unmatched. The CDR3 totals 13 residues. CDR3: CASSLWGGDEQFF. CDR3 nucleotides: TGTGCCAGCAGCTTATGGGGAGGGGATGAGCAGTTCTTC.

The rearrangement uses TRBV6-5 and TRBJ1-1; D is uncertain. The CDR3 extends over 14 amino acids. Germline assignment: CDR1 MNHEY and CDR2 SVGAGI. The V end lost 6 bases, the J end lost 1 base, and 12 bases lay between the germline ends. The CDR3 sequence: CASRNAGGNTEAFF. CDR3 DNA: TGTGCCAGCAGGAATGCCGGCGGGAACACTGAAGCTTTCTTT.

This clone was seen a single time. The CDR3 region has the DNA TGTGCCACAGCCACAGGGGAAGGCGACACTGAAGCTTTCTTT. Its protein product is CATATGEGDTEAFF. The genes are TRBV10-3 and TRBJ1-1; 7 bases fit TRBD1. Germline-derived CDR1 and CDR2 are ENHRY and SYGVKD. Unmatched junction bases numbered 11, after V lost 10 bases and J lost 3 bases. The CDR3 totals 14 residues.

V and J are TRBV7-2 and TRBJ2-5, with D perhaps TRBD1 (5 bases). CDR1 SGHTA and CDR2 FQGNSA come from the germline V gene. V was pared by 3 bases and J by 6 bases, with 11 bases between. This CDR3 has 13 amino acids. The chain's CDR3 is CASSFTGSKTQYF. CDR3 DNA: TGTGCCAGCAGCTTCACAGGTTCGAAGACCCAGTACTTC.

The chain carries TRBV6-1 and TRBJ1-5; D might be TRBD1 (5 bases). The CDR3 sequence is 14 residues long. Germline V lookup: CDR1 MNHNS, CDR2 SASEGT. Trimming removed 6 bases at V and 2 bases at J, with 11 bases between. The DNA of the CDR3 is TGTGCCAGCAGGGAGGGAGGGGGCAATCAGCCCCAGCATTTT. Its protein is CASREGGGNQPQHF.

The chain carries TRBV27 and TRBJ2-7; 11 nucleotides match TRBD2. The germline V gene encodes CDR1 MNHEY and CDR2 SMNVEV (reference sequence). The V gene end was trimmed by 5 bases and the J gene end by 3 bases; junction bases not matched to a gene: 6. The CDR3 length is 15 residues. The CDR3 region is CASSPTSGSYYEQYF. The CDR3, as DNA: TGTGCCAGCAGTCCCACTAGCGGGAGTTACTACGAGCAGTACTTC.

The chain carries TRBV5-1 and TRBJ1-5; D unresolved. Germline CDR1 is SGHRS and CDR2 is YFSETQ. The CDR3 is 12 residues long. The germline V and J ends were trimmed by 7 bases and 2 bases, with 7 bases remaining between them. The CDR3 region is CASPGGNQPQHF. The CDR3 DNA sequence: TGCGCCAGCCCAGGCGGCAATCAGCCCCAGCATTTT.

The gene calls are TRBV15 and TRBJ2-1; 9 bases are a match to TRBD2. CDR1 LNHNV and CDR2 YYDKDF come from the germline V gene (reference sequence). The CDR3 is made up of 18 amino acids. V gave up 3 bases and J gave up 8 bases; unmatched junction bases: 17. Written as DNA, the CDR3 is TGTGCCACCAGCAGGACCTTATCCGCGGGAGGGGGTTGGGATGAGCAGTTCTTC. Amino acids: CATSRTLSAGGGWDEQFF.

The V call is TRBV6-1, the J call TRBJ1-5; D gene uncertain. The V gene lost 2 bases and the J gene lost 0 bases, with 14 bases spanning the gap. CDR3 length: 17 amino acids. Germline values: CDR1 MNHNS, CDR2 SASEGT. The CDR3 loop is CASSENPSITSNQPQHF. Written as DNA, the CDR3 is TGTGCCAGCAGTGAAAATCCGAGTATTACTAGCAATCAGCCCCAGCATTTT.